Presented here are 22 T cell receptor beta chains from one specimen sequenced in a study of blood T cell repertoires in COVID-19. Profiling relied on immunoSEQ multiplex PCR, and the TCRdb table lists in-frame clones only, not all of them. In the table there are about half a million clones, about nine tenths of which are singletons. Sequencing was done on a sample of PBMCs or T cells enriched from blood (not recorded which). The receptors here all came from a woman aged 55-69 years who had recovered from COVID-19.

CDR3: CASRDTDRYLVGNQPQHF. DNA of the CDR3: TGTGCCAGTAGGGATACTGACAGGTATTTGGTAGGCAATCAGCCCCAGCATTTT. The chain uses TRBV19 and TRBJ1-5; D is perhaps TRBD1 (6 bases). V was pared by 6 bases and J by 2 bases, with 23 bases between. CDR1 LNHDA and CDR2 SQIVND come from the germline V gene (reference sequence). The CDR3 sequence is 18 residues long.

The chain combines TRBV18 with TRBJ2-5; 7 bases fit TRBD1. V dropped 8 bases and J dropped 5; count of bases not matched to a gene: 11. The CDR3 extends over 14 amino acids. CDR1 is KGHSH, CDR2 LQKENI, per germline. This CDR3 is CASARQGQGETQYF. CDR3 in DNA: TGTGCCAGCGCCCGACAGGGTCAAGGGGAGACCCAGTACTTC. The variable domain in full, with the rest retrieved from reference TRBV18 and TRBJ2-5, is NAGVMQNPRHLVRRRGQEARLRCSPMKGHSHVYWYRQLPEEGLKFMVYLQKENIIDESGMPKERFSAEFPKEGPSILRIQQVVRGDSAAYFCASARQGQGETQYFGPGTRLLVL.

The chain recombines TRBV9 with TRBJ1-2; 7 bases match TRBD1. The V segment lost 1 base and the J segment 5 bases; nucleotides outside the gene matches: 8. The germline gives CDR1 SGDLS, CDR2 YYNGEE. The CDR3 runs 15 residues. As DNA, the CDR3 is TGTGCCAGCAGCGTAAATATCGGGACAGTTTATGGCTACACCTTC. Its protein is CASSVNIGTVYGYTF.

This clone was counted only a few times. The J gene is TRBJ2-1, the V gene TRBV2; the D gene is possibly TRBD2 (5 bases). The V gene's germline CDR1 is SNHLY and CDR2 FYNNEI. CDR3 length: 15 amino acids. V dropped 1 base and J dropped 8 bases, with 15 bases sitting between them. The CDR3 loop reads CASSEGRGNLHEQFF. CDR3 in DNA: TGTGCCAGCAGTGAAGGCCGGGGTAATTTACATGAGCAGTTCTTC.

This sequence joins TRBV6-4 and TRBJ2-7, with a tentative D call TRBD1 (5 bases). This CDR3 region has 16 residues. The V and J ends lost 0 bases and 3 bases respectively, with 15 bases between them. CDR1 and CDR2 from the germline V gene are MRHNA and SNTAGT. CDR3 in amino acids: CASSDSDGGDSYEQYF. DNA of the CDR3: TGTGCCAGCAGTGACTCGGACGGCGGTGACAGCTACGAGCAGTACTTC.

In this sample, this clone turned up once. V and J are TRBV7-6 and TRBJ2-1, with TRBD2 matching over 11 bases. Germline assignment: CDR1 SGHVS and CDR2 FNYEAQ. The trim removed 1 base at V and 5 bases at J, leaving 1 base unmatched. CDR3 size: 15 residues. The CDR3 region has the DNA TGTGCCAGCAGCTTAGTAGCGGGGGGGAACAATGAGCAGTTCTTC. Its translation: CASSLVAGGNNEQFF.

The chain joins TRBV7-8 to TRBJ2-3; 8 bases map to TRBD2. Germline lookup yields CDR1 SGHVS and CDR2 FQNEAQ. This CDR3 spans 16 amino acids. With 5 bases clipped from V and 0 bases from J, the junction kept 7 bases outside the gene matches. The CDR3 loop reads CASSLTSGTSTDTQYF. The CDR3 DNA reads TGTGCCAGCAGCCTTACTAGCGGTACTAGCACAGATACGCAGTATTTT. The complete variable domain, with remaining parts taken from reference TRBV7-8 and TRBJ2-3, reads GAGVSQSPRYKVAKRGQDVALRCDPISGHVSLFWYQQALGQGPEFLTYFQNEAQLDKSGLPSDRFFAERPEGSVSTLKIQRTQQEDSAVYLCASSLTSGTSTDTQYFGPGTRLTVL.

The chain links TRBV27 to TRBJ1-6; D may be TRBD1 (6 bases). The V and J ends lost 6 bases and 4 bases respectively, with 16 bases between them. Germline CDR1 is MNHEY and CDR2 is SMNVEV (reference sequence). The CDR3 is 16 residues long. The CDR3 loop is CASSQTRGHYNSPLHF. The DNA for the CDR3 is TGTGCCAGCAGCCAGACAAGGGGACATTATAATTCACCCCTCCACTTT.

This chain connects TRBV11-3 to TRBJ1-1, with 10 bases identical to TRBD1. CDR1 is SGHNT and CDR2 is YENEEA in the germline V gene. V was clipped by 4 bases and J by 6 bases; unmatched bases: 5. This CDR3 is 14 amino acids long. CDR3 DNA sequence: TGTGCCAGCAGCTCTACAGGACAGGGGGCTGAAGCTTTCTTT. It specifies CASSSTGQGAEAFF.

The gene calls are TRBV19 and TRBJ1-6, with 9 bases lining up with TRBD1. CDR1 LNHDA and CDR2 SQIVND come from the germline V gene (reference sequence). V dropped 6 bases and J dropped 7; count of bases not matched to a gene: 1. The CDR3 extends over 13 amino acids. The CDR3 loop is CASRDRGNSPLHF. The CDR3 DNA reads TGTGCCAGTAGGGACAGGGGAAATTCACCCCTCCACTTT.

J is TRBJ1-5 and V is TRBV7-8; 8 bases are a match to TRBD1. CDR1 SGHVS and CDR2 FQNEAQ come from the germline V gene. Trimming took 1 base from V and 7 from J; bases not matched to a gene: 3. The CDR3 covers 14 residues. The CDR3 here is CASSLETGEQPQHF. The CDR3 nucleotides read TGTGCCAGCAGCTTAGAGACAGGGGAACAGCCCCAGCATTTT.

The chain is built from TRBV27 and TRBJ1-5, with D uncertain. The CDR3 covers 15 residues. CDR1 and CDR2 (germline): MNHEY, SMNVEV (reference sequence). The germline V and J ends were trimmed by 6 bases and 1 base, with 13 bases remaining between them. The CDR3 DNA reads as TGTGCCAGCAGCAAGACGCAGGTGAGCAATCAGCCCCAGCATTTT. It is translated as CASSKTQVSNQPQHF.

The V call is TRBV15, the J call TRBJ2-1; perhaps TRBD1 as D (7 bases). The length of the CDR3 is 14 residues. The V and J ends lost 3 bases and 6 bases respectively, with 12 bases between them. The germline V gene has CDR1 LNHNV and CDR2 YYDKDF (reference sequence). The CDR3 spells CATSSRGAINEQFF. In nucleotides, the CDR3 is TGTGCCACCAGCAGCAGGGGGGCTATCAATGAGCAGTTCTTC.

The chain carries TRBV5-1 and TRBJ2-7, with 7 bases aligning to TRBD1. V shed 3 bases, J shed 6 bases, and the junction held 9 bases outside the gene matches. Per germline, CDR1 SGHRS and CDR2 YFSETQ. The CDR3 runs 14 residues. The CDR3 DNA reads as TGCGCCAGCAGCTGGACAGGTCGGGATGGCGAGCAGTACTTC. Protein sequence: CASSWTGRDGEQYF.

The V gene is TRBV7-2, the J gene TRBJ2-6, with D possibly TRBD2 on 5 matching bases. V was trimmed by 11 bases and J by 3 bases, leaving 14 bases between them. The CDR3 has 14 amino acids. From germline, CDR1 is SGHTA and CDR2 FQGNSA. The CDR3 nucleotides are TGTGCCGGACGACTATTGGGTGGGGCCAACGTCCTGACTTTC. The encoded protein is CAGRLLGGANVLTF. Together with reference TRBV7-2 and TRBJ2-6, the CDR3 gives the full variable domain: GAGVSQSPSNKVTEKGKDVELRCDPISGHTALYWYRQSLGQGLEFLIYFQGNSAPDKSGLPSDRFSAERTGGSVSTLTIQRTQQEDSAVYLCAGRLLGGANVLTFGAGSRLTVL.

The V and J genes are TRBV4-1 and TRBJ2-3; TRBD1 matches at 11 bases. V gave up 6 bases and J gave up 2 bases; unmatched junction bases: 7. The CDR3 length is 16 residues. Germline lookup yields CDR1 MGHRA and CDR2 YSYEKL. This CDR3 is CASSPRTGGVTDTQYF. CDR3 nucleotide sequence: TGCGCCAGCAGTCCGAGGACAGGGGGCGTCACAGATACGCAGTATTTT.

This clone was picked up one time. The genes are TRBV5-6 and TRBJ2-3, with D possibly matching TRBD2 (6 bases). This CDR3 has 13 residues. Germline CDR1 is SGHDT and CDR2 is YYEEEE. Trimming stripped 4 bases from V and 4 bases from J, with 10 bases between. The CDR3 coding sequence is TGTGCCAGCAGCCCGGGGGTGTCAGATACGCAGTATTTT. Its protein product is CASSPGVSDTQYF. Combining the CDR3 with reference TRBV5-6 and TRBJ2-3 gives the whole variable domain DAGVTQSPTHLIKTRGQQVTLRCSPKSGHDTVSWYQQALGQGPQFIFQYYEEEERQRGNFPDRFSGHQFPNYSSELNVNALLLGDSALYLCASSPGVSDTQYFGPGTRLTVL.

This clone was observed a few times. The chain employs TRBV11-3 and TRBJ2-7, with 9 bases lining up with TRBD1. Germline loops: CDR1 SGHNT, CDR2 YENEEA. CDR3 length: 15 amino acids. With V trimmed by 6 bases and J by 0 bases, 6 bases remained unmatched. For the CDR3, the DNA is TGTGCCAGCAGGCCGGGACAGGGTTCCTCCTACGAGCAGTACTTC. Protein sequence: CASRPGQGSSYEQYF.

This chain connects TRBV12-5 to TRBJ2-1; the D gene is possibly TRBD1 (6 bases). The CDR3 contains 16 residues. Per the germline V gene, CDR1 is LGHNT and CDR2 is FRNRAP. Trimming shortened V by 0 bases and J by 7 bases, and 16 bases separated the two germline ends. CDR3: CASGLVVGQRLNEQFF. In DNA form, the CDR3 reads TGTGCTAGTGGTTTGGTAGTAGGACAGAGATTAAATGAGCAGTTCTTC.

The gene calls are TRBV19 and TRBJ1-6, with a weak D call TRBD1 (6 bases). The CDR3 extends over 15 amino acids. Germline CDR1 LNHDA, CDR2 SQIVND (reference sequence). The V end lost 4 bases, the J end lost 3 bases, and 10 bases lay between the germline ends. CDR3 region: CASSKRDNYNSPLHF. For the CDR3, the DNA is TGTGCCAGTAGTAAGCGGGACAACTATAATTCACCCCTCCACTTT.

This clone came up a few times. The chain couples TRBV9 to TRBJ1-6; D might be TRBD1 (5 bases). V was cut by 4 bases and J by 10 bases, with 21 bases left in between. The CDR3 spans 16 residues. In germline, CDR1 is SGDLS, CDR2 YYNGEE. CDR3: CASSFRSQDMGSPLHF. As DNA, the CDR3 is TGTGCCAGCAGCTTTAGATCACAGGATATGGGGTCACCCCTCCACTTT.

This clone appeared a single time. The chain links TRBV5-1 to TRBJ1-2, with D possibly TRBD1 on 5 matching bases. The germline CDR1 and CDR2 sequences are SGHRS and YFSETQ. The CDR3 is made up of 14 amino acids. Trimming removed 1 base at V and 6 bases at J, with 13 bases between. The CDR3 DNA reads TGCGCCAGCAGCTTGAGGTGGGGGGAGGATGGCTACACCTTC. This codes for CASSLRWGEDGYTF.